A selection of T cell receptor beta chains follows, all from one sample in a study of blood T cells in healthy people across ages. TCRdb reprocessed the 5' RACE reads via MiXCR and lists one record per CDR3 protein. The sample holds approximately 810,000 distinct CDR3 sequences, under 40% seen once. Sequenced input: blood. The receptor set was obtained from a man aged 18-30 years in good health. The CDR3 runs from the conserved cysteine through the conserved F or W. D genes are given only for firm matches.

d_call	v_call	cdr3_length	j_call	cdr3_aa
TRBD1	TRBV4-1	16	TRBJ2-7	CASSQEGQGLSYEQYF
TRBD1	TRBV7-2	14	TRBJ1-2	CASSSPGQLDGYTF
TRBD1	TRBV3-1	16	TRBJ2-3	CASSQEGQPFTDTQYF
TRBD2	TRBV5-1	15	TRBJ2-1	CASGNPSGSYNEQFF
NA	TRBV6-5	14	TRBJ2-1	CASRDGPKRDEQFF
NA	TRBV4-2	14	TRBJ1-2	CASSQDSRGRGYTF
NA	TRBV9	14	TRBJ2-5	CASSVGGREETQYF
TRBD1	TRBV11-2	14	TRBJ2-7	CASSLGQGVNEQYF
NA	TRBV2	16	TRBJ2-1	CASSLLLLGSYNEQFF
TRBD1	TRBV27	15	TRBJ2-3	CASSFRDRVGDTQYF
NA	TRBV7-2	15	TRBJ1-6	CASSLVGSYNSPLHF
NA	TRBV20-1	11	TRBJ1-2	CSAKDNYGYTF
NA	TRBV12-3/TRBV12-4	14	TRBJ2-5	CASSISGDQETQYF
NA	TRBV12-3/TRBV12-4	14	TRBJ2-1	CASRSLEGGREQFF
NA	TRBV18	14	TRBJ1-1	CASSTAKGWTEAFF
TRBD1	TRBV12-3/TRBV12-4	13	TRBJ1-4	CASRRGQHEKLFF
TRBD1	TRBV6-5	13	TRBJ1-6	CASQGQGNSPLHF
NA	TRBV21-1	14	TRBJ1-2	CASTPGGANYGYTF
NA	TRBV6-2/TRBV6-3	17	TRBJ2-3	CASSYPLGLESTDTQYF
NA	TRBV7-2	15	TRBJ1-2	CASSLESGQVYGYTF
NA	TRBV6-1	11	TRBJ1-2	CASSPPLGYTF
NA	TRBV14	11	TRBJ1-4	CASKGDEKLFF
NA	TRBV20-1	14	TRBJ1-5	CSARDGGANQPQHF
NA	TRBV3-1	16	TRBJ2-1	CASSQDAGQLLNEQFF
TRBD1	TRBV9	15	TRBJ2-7	CASSPGTGGIYEQYF
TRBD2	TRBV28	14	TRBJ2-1	CASSLTAGGDEQFF
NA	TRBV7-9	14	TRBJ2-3	CASSPRGATDTQYF
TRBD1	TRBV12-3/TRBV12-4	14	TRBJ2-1	CAGSPGTGADEQFF
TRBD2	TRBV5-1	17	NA	CASSSRLAGATYNEQYF
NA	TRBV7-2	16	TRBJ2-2	CASSSEQILNTGELFF
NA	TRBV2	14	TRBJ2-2	CASSEELRAGELFF
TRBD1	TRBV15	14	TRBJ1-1	CATSLDRGGTEAFF
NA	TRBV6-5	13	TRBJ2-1	CASSYRAGDEQFF
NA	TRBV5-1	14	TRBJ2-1	CASSVGPGDYEQFF
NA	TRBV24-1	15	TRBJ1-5	CATSSRGGSNQPQHF
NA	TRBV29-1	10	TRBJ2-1	CSGNYNEQFF
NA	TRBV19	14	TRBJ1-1	CASSIGGVRTEAFF
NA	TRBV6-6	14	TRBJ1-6	CASSHQGSGSPLHF
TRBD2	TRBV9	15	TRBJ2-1	CASSVGTRREETQFF
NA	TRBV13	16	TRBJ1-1	CASSLGTGVMGTEAFF